This TCR beta chain was documented in a study of blood T cell repertoires in COVID-19. Germline CDR1 MNHEY, CDR2 SVGAGI. The CDR3 has 12 residues. V was trimmed by 6 bases and J by 3 bases, leaving 9 bases between them. TCRdb keeps only in-frame clones here, not all; method: immunoSEQ multiplex PCR. Found here are some 160,000 clones, roughly 83% of them singletons; the top ten hold about 1.5%. The clonotype originates from a human donor in a cohort sampled during active COVID-19. The sequencing sample was made of peripheral blood. The V call is TRBV6-5, the J call TRBJ2-7; D remains unclear. The CDR3 reads CASSPSGYEQYF. The CDR3 DNA follows: TGTGCCAGCAGCCCGTCGGGCTACGAGCAGTACTTC.